This TCR beta chain was identified during a study of graft-versus-host responses after intestinal transplantation. Study summary: Anti-thymocyte globulin induction, then tacrolimus and steroids for approximately 3 years, went to all recipients. Findings and limits, study-wide: GvH clones occurred in recipient marrow; some first appeared in ileum or blood.

The table came from immunoSEQ multiplex PCR; TCRdb's copy has only in-frame clones and leaves some out. The data show 15,000 to 20,000 clones, approximately 80% seen once. CDR3 size: 14 residues. Germline V CDR1 and CDR2: SGHDT, YYEEEE. The V gene end was trimmed by 0 bases and the J gene end by 5 bases; junction bases not matched to a gene: 5. Notes on this clone: The antigen is unknown.

The chain has TRBV5-6 and TRBJ2-7; 7 positions agree with TRBD2. The sample was PBMCs, taken 14 days after transplant. This receptor was identified in a human patient who received an intestinal transplant, so some T cells may come from the graft donor. CDR3 in amino acids: CASSLVDAGDEQYF. The CDR3 DNA is TGTGCCAGCAGCTTGGTAGATGCGGGGGACGAGCAGTACTTC. The full variable domain, rest sourced from reference TRBV5-6 and TRBJ2-7, is DAGVTQSPTHLIKTRGQQVTLRCSPKSGHDTVSWYQQALGQGPQFIFQYYEEEERQRGNFPDRFSGHQFPNYSSELNVNALLLGDSALYLCASSLVDAGDEQYFGPGTRLTVT.